Sequencing of this TCR beta chain was carried out in a study of response to subunit inactivated influenza vaccine. Study results and limitations: The authors put forward the suggestion that each seasonal influenza vaccination may bring in only a limited number of new T cells.

TCRdb re-derived calls from the RT-PCR reads in MiXCR, one entry per CDR3 protein. The data contain hundreds of thousands of distinct CDR3 sequences, 12% to 15% of them singletons. CDR3 length: 17 residues. The germline V gene encodes CDR1 KGHSH and CDR2 LQKENI. As concerns this clonotype: What it recognizes is unknown. A read error may be the cause here, since a much bigger clone is one base away.

The TCR was taken from a man aged 50 to 59 who received an inactivated influenza vaccine. This sequence joins TRBV18 and TRBJ2-1, with TRBD2 matching 11 bases. The specimen comprised PBMCs from blood, sampled approximately 15 days before vaccination. The CDR3 is CASPPIPGTSGHNEQFF. CDR3 DNA sequence: TGTGCCAGCCCACCTATCCCCGGGACTAGCGGCCACAATGAGCAGTTCTTC.